Listed below are T cell receptor beta chains from one sample, sequenced in a study of T cells in Graves' hyperthyroidism and ophthalmopathy. Using its own MiXCR run on the multiplex PCR reads, TCRdb lists one record per CDR3 protein. The sample holds about 520,000 distinct CDR3 sequences; around 22% are singletons and the top ten take around 10%. The sequenced material came from blood. These receptors were obtained from a young woman with Graves' ophthalmopathy. CDR3s include the opening cysteine and the closing phenylalanine or tryptophan. The D gene is left open where the match is weak. Clone size is given for some rows only: seen once, a few or many times, or a class if the clone is expanded.

J gene: TRBJ2-7; D gene: NA; clone size: many; V gene: TRBV28; CDR3 protein: CASSSGQGGSGSYEQYF; CDR3 DNA: TGTGCCAGCAGTTCGGGACAGGGAGGTAGCGGGAGCTACGAGCAGTACTTC
J gene: TRBJ2-1; D gene: NA; clone size: NA; V gene: TRBV12-3/TRBV12-4; CDR3 protein: CASSFQGMDEQFF; CDR3 DNA: TGTGCCAGCAGTTTTCAGGGGATGGATGAGCAGTTCTTC
J gene: TRBJ2-5; D gene: TRBD2; clone size: many; V gene: TRBV28; CDR3 protein: CASKRGGPPTVETQYF; CDR3 DNA: TGTGCCAGCAAACGGGGGGGGCCGCCGACGGTCGAGACCCAGTACTTC
J gene: TRBJ2-2; D gene: NA; clone size: NA; V gene: TRBV20-1; CDR3 protein: CSANQRTDGELFF; CDR3 DNA: TGCAGTGCTAACCAGAGGACGGACGGGGAGCTGTTTTTT
J gene: TRBJ1-5; D gene: TRBD1; clone size: many; V gene: TRBV20-1; CDR3 protein: CSAADRGRRGNQPQHF; CDR3 DNA: TGCAGTGCCGCTGACAGGGGGCGAAGGGGCAATCAGCCCCAGCATTTT
J gene: TRBJ1-1; D gene: NA; clone size: many; V gene: TRBV6-5; CDR3 protein: CASSYFGMNTEAFF; CDR3 DNA: TGTGCCAGCAGTTACTTCGGCATGAACACTGAAGCTTTCTTT
J gene: TRBJ2-5; D gene: NA; clone size: many; V gene: TRBV27; CDR3 protein: CASTKLGTWETQYF; CDR3 DNA: TGTGCCAGCACCAAATTGGGGACCTGGGAGACCCAGTACTTC
J gene: TRBJ2-7; D gene: NA; clone size: many; V gene: TRBV7-9; CDR3 protein: CASSEVGGLLHEQYF; CDR3 DNA: TGTGCCAGCAGCGAAGTGGGGGGCCTCCTCCACGAGCAGTACTTC
J gene: TRBJ1-6; D gene: TRBD1; clone size: few; V gene: TRBV11-2; CDR3 protein: CASSSRQGAENSPLHF; CDR3 DNA: TGTGCCAGCAGTTCCAGACAGGGGGCTGAAAATTCACCCCTCCACTTT
J gene: TRBJ2-7; D gene: NA; clone size: NA; V gene: TRBV20-1; CDR3 protein: CSARGRESTYEQYF; CDR3 DNA: TGCAGTGCTAGGGGTAGGGAGAGCACCTACGAGCAGTACTTC
J gene: TRBJ2-5; D gene: NA; clone size: many; V gene: TRBV20-1; CDR3 protein: CSARDWSSQETQYF; CDR3 DNA: TGCAGTGCTAGAGATTGGTCCTCCCAAGAGACCCAGTACTTC
J gene: TRBJ2-7; D gene: NA; clone size: many; V gene: TRBV15; CDR3 protein: CATSSMESYEQYF; CDR3 DNA: TGTGCCACCAGCAGCATGGAATCCTACGAGCAGTACTTC
J gene: TRBJ2-7; D gene: NA; clone size: many; V gene: TRBV2; CDR3 protein: CASSEKVSSYEQYF; CDR3 DNA: TGTGCCAGCAGTGAAAAGGTCAGCTCCTACGAGCAGTACTTC
J gene: TRBJ1-1; D gene: TRBD1; clone size: many; V gene: TRBV6-2/TRBV6-3; CDR3 protein: CASSYSRTGLDTEAFF; CDR3 DNA: TGTGCCAGCAGTTACTCGAGGACAGGGCTTGACACTGAAGCTTTCTTT
J gene: TRBJ2-6; D gene: NA; clone size: many; V gene: TRBV10-3; CDR3 protein: CAISESASGANVLTF; CDR3 DNA: TGTGCCATCAGTGAGAGTGCCTCTGGGGCCAACGTCCTGACTTTC
J gene: TRBJ2-7; D gene: TRBD2; clone size: many; V gene: TRBV10-3; CDR3 protein: CAITPGLALEQYF; CDR3 DNA: TGTGCCATCACGCCGGGACTAGCGCTCGAGCAGTACTTC
J gene: TRBJ2-7; D gene: NA; clone size: NA; V gene: TRBV28; CDR3 protein: CASSPDPDEQYF; CDR3 DNA: TGTGCCAGCAGTCCTGACCCGGACGAGCAGTACTTC
J gene: TRBJ1-2; D gene: NA; clone size: many; V gene: TRBV5-1; CDR3 protein: CASSLVAGANYGYTF; CDR3 DNA: TGCGCCAGCAGCTTGGTAGCAGGAGCTAACTATGGCTACACCTTC
J gene: TRBJ1-1; D gene: NA; clone size: many; V gene: TRBV11-1; CDR3 protein: CASSLVQTVEAFF; CDR3 DNA: TGTGCCAGCAGCTTAGTTCAAACAGTTGAAGCTTTCTTT
J gene: TRBJ2-7; D gene: NA; clone size: many; V gene: TRBV4-3; CDR3 protein: CASSQDGGLEQYF; CDR3 DNA: TGCGCCAGCAGCCAAGATGGAGGGCTTGAGCAGTACTTC
J gene: TRBJ1-2; D gene: NA; clone size: NA; V gene: TRBV24-1; CDR3 protein: CATSETELYGYTF; CDR3 DNA: TGTGCCACCAGTGAAACGGAACTCTATGGCTACACCTTC
J gene: TRBJ1-1; D gene: NA; clone size: few; V gene: TRBV12-3/TRBV12-4; CDR3 protein: CASRKTGGRDTEAFF; CDR3 DNA: TGTGCCAGCAGGAAGACAGGTGGCCGGGACACTGAAGCTTTCTTT
J gene: TRBJ1-5; D gene: TRBD1; clone size: many; V gene: TRBV12-3/TRBV12-4; CDR3 protein: CASSSGQGLEPQHF; CDR3 DNA: TGTGCCAGCAGTTCCGGACAGGGGCTGGAGCCCCAGCATTTT
J gene: TRBJ2-7; D gene: TRBD2; clone size: NA; V gene: TRBV20-1; CDR3 protein: CSASWGGRGSSEQYF; CDR3 DNA: TGCAGTGCTAGTTGGGGCGGGAGAGGTTCTTCCGAGCAGTACTTC
J gene: TRBJ2-2; D gene: NA; clone size: many; V gene: TRBV5-6; CDR3 protein: CASSLAPFGRTGELFF; CDR3 DNA: TGTGCCAGCAGCTTGGCGCCCTTCGGTCGCACCGGGGAGCTGTTTTTT
J gene: TRBJ1-1; D gene: NA; clone size: NA; V gene: TRBV12-3/TRBV12-4; CDR3 protein: CASSFWADYTEAFF; CDR3 DNA: TGTGCCAGCAGTTTCTGGGCGGACTACACTGAAGCTTTCTTT
J gene: TRBJ1-5; D gene: TRBD1; clone size: many; V gene: TRBV2; CDR3 protein: CASRSGGNQPQHF; CDR3 DNA: TGTGCCAGCAGGTCAGGGGGTAATCAGCCCCAGCATTTT
J gene: TRBJ1-1; D gene: NA; clone size: many; V gene: TRBV12-3/TRBV12-4; CDR3 protein: CASNDFAGPSMNTEAFF; CDR3 DNA: TGTGCCAGCAATGATTTTGCAGGGCCGAGTATGAACACTGAAGCTTTCTTT
J gene: TRBJ2-7; D gene: NA; clone size: NA; V gene: TRBV2; CDR3 protein: CASRESILYEQYF; CDR3 DNA: TGTGCCAGCAGGGAGTCAATACTCTACGAGCAGTACTTC
J gene: TRBJ1-2; D gene: TRBD1; clone size: NA; V gene: TRBV6-1; CDR3 protein: CASSTGTGRGGYTF; CDR3 DNA: TGTGCCAGCAGTACCGGGACAGGGAGAGGAGGCTACACCTTC
J gene: TRBJ2-7; D gene: TRBD2; clone size: NA; V gene: TRBV28; CDR3 protein: CASSLRSLAGVSSYEQYF; CDR3 DNA: TGTGCCAGCAGTTTAAGGTCTCTAGCGGGAGTCAGCTCCTACGAGCAGTACTTC
J gene: TRBJ1-1; D gene: NA; clone size: NA; V gene: TRBV12-3/TRBV12-4; CDR3 protein: CASSEIQGPNTEAFF; CDR3 DNA: TGTGCCAGCAGTGAAATCCAGGGTCCGAACACTGAAGCTTTCTTT
J gene: TRBJ1-5; D gene: TRBD1; clone size: many; V gene: TRBV19; CDR3 protein: CASSRIQGVGQPQHF; CDR3 DNA: TGTGCCAGTAGTAGGATACAGGGGGTAGGTCAGCCCCAGCATTTT
J gene: TRBJ1-1; D gene: NA; clone size: NA; V gene: TRBV11-2; CDR3 protein: CASSLKGFEAFF; CDR3 DNA: TGTGCCAGCAGCTTAAAAGGGTTTGAAGCTTTCTTT
J gene: TRBJ2-2; D gene: NA; clone size: few; V gene: TRBV15; CDR3 protein: CATSRVPGLTGELFF; CDR3 DNA: TGTGCCACCAGCAGAGTGCCCGGACTCACCGGGGAGCTGTTTTTT
J gene: TRBJ2-5; D gene: NA; clone size: many; V gene: TRBV6-1; CDR3 protein: CASSEVGGLETQYF; CDR3 DNA: TGTGCCAGCAGTGAAGTTGGGGGGCTAGAGACCCAGTACTTC
J gene: TRBJ1-2; D gene: NA; clone size: many; V gene: TRBV19; CDR3 protein: CASSMGHGANYGYTF; CDR3 DNA: TGTGCCAGTAGTATGGGGCATGGTGCTAACTATGGCTACACCTTC
J gene: TRBJ1-1; D gene: NA; clone size: NA; V gene: TRBV6-5; CDR3 protein: CASSYAVLGNTEAFF; CDR3 DNA: TGTGCCAGCAGTTACGCCGTTTTGGGGAACACTGAAGCTTTCTTT
J gene: TRBJ1-2; D gene: NA; clone size: many; V gene: TRBV6-2/TRBV6-3; CDR3 protein: CASSFPAQGNGYTF; CDR3 DNA: TGTGCCAGCAGTTTCCCGGCGCAGGGGAATGGCTACACCTTC
J gene: TRBJ2-7; D gene: NA; clone size: many; V gene: TRBV2; CDR3 protein: CASIRLAAYEQYF; CDR3 DNA: TGTGCCAGCATCCGGCTGGCTGCCTACGAGCAGTACTTC
J gene: TRBJ1-5; D gene: NA; clone size: NA; V gene: TRBV12-3/TRBV12-4; CDR3 protein: CASSFTHTGNQPQHF; CDR3 DNA: TGTGCCAGCAGCTTTACGCATACAGGGAATCAGCCCCAGCATTTT
J gene: TRBJ2-7; D gene: NA; clone size: few; V gene: TRBV6-5; CDR3 protein: CASNPLAREQYF; CDR3 DNA: TGTGCCAGCAACCCGCTAGCGCGCGAGCAGTACTTC
J gene: TRBJ1-5; D gene: NA; clone size: many; V gene: TRBV28; CDR3 protein: CASSFGIFQPNQPQHF; CDR3 DNA: TGTGCCAGCAGTTTTGGCATCTTTCAGCCCAATCAGCCCCAGCATTTT
J gene: TRBJ2-2; D gene: NA; clone size: many; V gene: TRBV30; CDR3 protein: CAWSDRVNTGELFF; CDR3 DNA: TGTGCCTGGAGTGACAGGGTCAACACCGGGGAGCTGTTTTTT
J gene: TRBJ1-1; D gene: NA; clone size: many; V gene: TRBV29-1; CDR3 protein: CSVIREPGVVNTEAFF; CDR3 DNA: TGCAGCGTTATCAGAGAACCGGGGGTCGTGAACACTGAAGCTTTCTTT
J gene: TRBJ2-7; D gene: TRBD1; clone size: many; V gene: TRBV14; CDR3 protein: CATNPRTGIYEQYF; CDR3 DNA: TGTGCCACCAACCCACGGACAGGGATCTACGAGCAGTACTTC
J gene: TRBJ2-7; D gene: TRBD2; clone size: many; V gene: TRBV6-2/TRBV6-3; CDR3 protein: CASSPSLPGRYSYEQYF; CDR3 DNA: TGTGCCAGCAGTCCCTCCCTTCCCGGGAGGTACTCCTACGAGCAGTACTTC
J gene: TRBJ2-7; D gene: NA; clone size: NA; V gene: TRBV7-9; CDR3 protein: CASSLVTRAYEQYF; CDR3 DNA: TGTGCCAGCAGCTTAGTTACCAGGGCCTACGAGCAGTACTTC
J gene: TRBJ1-1; D gene: NA; clone size: many; V gene: TRBV29-1; CDR3 protein: CSVRELMNTEAFF; CDR3 DNA: TGCAGCGTGAGAGAACTCATGAACACTGAAGCTTTCTTT